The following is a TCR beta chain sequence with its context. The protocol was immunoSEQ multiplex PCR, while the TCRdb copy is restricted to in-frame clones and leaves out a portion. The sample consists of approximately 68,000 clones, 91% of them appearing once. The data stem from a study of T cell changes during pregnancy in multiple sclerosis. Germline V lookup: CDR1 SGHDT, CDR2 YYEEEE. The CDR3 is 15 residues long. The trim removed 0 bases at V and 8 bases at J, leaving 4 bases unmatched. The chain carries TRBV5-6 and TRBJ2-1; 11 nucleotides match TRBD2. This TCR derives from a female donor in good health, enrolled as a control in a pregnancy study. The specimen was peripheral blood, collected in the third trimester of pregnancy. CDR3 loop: CASSLVASGGYEQFF. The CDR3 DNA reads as TGTGCCAGCAGCTTGGTGGCTAGCGGGGGGTATGAGCAGTTCTTC.